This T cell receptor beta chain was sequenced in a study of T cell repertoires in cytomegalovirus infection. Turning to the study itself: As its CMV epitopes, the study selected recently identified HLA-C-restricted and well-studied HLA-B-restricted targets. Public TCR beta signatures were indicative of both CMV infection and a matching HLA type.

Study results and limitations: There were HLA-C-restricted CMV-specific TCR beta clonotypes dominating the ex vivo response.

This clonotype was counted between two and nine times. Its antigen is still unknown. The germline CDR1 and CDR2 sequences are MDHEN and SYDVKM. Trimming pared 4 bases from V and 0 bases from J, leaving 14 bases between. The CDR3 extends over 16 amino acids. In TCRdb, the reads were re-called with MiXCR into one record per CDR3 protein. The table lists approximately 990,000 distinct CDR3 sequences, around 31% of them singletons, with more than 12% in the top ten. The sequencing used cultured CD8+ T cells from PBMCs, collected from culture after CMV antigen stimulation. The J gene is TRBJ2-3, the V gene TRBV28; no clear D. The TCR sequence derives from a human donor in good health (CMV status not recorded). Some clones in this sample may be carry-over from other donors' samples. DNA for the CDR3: TGTGCCAGCAGTTATCTCGAGGCCAGTAGCACAGATACGCAGTATTTT. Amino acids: CASSYLEASSTDTQYF.